The 3 T cell receptor beta chains reported below all come from one sample, sequenced in a study of OX40 agonist ivuxolimab in advanced cancers. Sequenced by immunoSEQ multiplex PCR; TCRdb stores in-frame clones only, minus some. The table records 60,000 to 70,000 clones, 65% to 90% of them present only once. The material sequenced was CD4+ or CD8+ T cells sorted from blood, taken in a trial of the OX40 agonist ivuxolimab. Receptor source: an adult with an advanced solid tumor such as melanoma, head and neck, liver or kidney cancer.

This CDR3 is CSVDSGRYNEQFF. Here the CDR3 DNA reads TGCAGCGTTGATTCTGGACGATACAATGAGCAGTTCTTC. The chain has TRBV29-1 and TRBJ2-1; D remains ambiguous. The CDR3 has 13 amino acids. CDR1 and CDR2 (germline): SQVTM, ANQGSEA. Trimming took 3 bases from V and 4 from J, leaving 10 bases between them.

This clone was found a few times. The J gene is TRBJ1-5, the V gene TRBV6-1, with D perhaps matching TRBD1 (5 bases). Germline assignment: CDR1 MNHNS and CDR2 SASEGT. The CDR3 length is 13 residues. Trimming cost V 4 bases and J 2 bases, with 6 bases left between them. CDR3 DNA sequence: TGTGCCAGCAGTGGGGACGGCAATCAGCCCCAGCATTTT. Translated, it gives CASSGDGNQPQHF.

This clone occurred once. The chain carries TRBV9 and TRBJ2-2, with TRBD2 matching over 10 bases. This CDR3 is 15 amino acids long. Per the germline V gene, CDR1 is SGDLS and CDR2 is YYNGEE. V dropped 4 bases and J dropped 5; count of bases not matched to a gene: 5. The CDR3 sequence is CASSPASGSTGELFF. CDR3 nucleotides: TGTGCCAGCAGCCCAGCTAGCGGGAGTACCGGGGAGCTGTTTTTT.